Presented here are 20 T cell receptor beta chains from one specimen sequenced in a study of cytomegalovirus exposure and HLA in healthy donors. Profiled with immunoSEQ multiplex PCR; TCRdb holds only in-frame clones, not every one. Here the sample spans around 60,000 clones, 85% to 95% being singletons. Sample: PBMCs. The receptors were gathered from a woman aged 18-29 years in good health and CMV-seropositive.

The chain is built from TRBV2 and TRBJ2-1; TRBD2 agrees at 9 bases. The CDR3 consists of 15 residues. CDR1 SNHLY and CDR2 FYNNEI come from the germline V gene. J was trimmed by 6 bases and V by 6 bases; bases with no gene match: 9. The CDR3 loop is CASSPGTSYFNEQFF. The CDR3, as DNA: TGTGCCAGCAGCCCCGGGACTAGCTATTTCAATGAGCAGTTCTTC.

The chain recombines TRBV7-2 with TRBJ2-3; no clear D gene. Germline lookup yields CDR1 SGHTA and CDR2 FQGNSA. The CDR3 is 13 amino acids. With 3 bases removed from V and 6 bases from J, the gap between germline ends came to 10 bases. The CDR3 DNA reads as TGTGCCAGCAGCTTCTACTCCGTGGATACGCAGTATTTT. Translated, it gives CASSFYSVDTQYF.

The rearrangement uses TRBV19 and TRBJ1-1; unclear D gene. From germline, CDR1 is LNHDA and CDR2 SQIVND (reference sequence). CDR3 length: 14 residues. Trimming removed 5 bases at V and 5 bases at J, with 15 bases between. CDR3 in amino acids: CASSVGGPLTEAFF. DNA of the CDR3: TGTGCCAGTAGTGTGGGAGGTCCCTTGACTGAAGCTTTCTTT.

The chain couples TRBV7-3 to TRBJ2-1; TRBD2 might be the D (6 bases). The germline gives CDR1 SGHTA, CDR2 FQGTGA. The V and J ends lost 5 bases and 6 bases respectively, with 20 bases between them. The CDR3 has 16 residues. The CDR3 protein is CASSPRGTEQFNEQFF. CDR3 DNA: TGTGCCAGCAGCCCCCGTGGGACTGAGCAATTCAATGAGCAGTTCTTC.

This clone appeared a single time. The chain employs TRBV15 and TRBJ2-1, with 7 bases aligning to TRBD1. The CDR3 runs 16 residues. The V and J ends lost 0 bases and 2 bases, in that order; junction bases with no gene match: 4. Germline CDR1 reads LNHNV; CDR2 reads YYDKDF (reference sequence). The CDR3 nucleotides read TGTGCCACCAGCAGAGATGAGGGGGCTGCCTACAATGAGCAGTTCTTC. Protein product: CATSRDEGAAYNEQFF. Filled out from reference TRBV15 and TRBJ2-1, the complete variable domain reads DAMVIQNPRYQVTQFGKPVTLSCSQTLNHNVMYWYQQKSSQAPKLLFHYYDKDFNNEADTPDNFQSRRPNTSFCFLDIRSPGLGDTAMYLCATSRDEGAAYNEQFFGPGTRLTVL.

The V call is TRBV7-9, the J call TRBJ2-7, with 9 bases aligning to TRBD1. The CDR3 extends over 12 amino acids. CDR1 is SEHNR, CDR2 FQNEAQ, per germline (reference sequence). Trimming cost V 5 bases and J 6 bases; bases outside gene matches: 2. CDR3 DNA: TGTGCCAGCAGCCTGACAGGGGGCGAGCAGTACTTC. Residues: CASSLTGGEQYF. Full variable domain (outside the CDR3, taken from reference TRBV7-9 and TRBJ2-7): DTGVSQNPRHKITKRGQNVTFRCDPISEHNRLYWYRQTLGQGPEFLTYFQNEAQLEKSRLLSDRFSAERPKGSFSTLEIQRTEQGDSAMYLCASSLTGGEQYFGPGTRLTVT.

Only a few counts were recorded for this clone. The V and J genes are TRBV6-1 and TRBJ1-4; 8 bases align to TRBD1. Germline lookup yields CDR1 MNHNS and CDR2 SASEGT. J gave up 5 bases and V 6 bases, and 5 bases lay outside the gene matches. CDR3 size: 14 residues. The CDR3 is CASSLRQGNEKLFF. The CDR3 bases are TGTGCCAGCAGCCTCAGACAGGGGAATGAAAAACTGTTTTTT.

This clone was recorded only once. This rearrangement joins TRBV6-1 to TRBJ1-2, with unresolved D. The CDR3 totals 13 residues. Germline CDR1 and CDR2: MNHNS and SASEGT. V was shortened by 10 bases and J by 2 bases, with 14 bases between the two germline ends. Here the CDR3 DNA reads TGTGCCACCCTAGGCAGAATCAACTATGGCTACACCTTC. Protein product: CATLGRINYGYTF.

J is TRBJ2-7 and V is TRBV7-6; TRBD2 might be the D (5 bases). The CDR3 length is 16 residues. Germline lookup yields CDR1 SGHVS and CDR2 FNYEAQ. The V gene lost 5 bases and the J gene lost 0 bases, with 17 bases spanning the gap. As DNA, the CDR3 is TGTGCCAGCAGCCATAAAGCGGATACGGTCTCCTACGAGCAGTACTTC. Its protein is CASSHKADTVSYEQYF.

The chain recombines TRBV5-4 with TRBJ1-1; a weak D match, TRBD1 (5 bases). The CDR3 is made up of 15 amino acids. With 2 bases removed from V and 2 bases from J, the gap between germline ends came to 13 bases. Germline lookup yields CDR1 SGHNT and CDR2 YYREEE (reference sequence). The CDR3 bases are TGTGCCAGCAGCTTTAAGGGCAGGGTAAACACTGAAGCTTTCTTT. Amino acid sequence: CASSFKGRVNTEAFF.

The V gene is TRBV2, the J gene TRBJ2-5; D may be TRBD1 (6 bases). Germline V gene lookup returns CDR1 SNHLY and CDR2 FYNNEI. This CDR3 region has 16 residues. V lost 6 bases, J lost 5 bases, and 22 bases lay in between. CDR3 nucleotides: TGTGCCAGCAGGGGGCGATACACAGGGATCGCGGAGACCCAGTACTTC. Residues: CASRGRYTGIAETQYF.

The chain couples TRBV5-1 to TRBJ1-3; D is unresolved. The germline V gene encodes CDR1 SGHRS and CDR2 YFSETQ. Trimming left V 4 bases short and J 1 base short, with 12 bases between. This CDR3 is 15 amino acids long. The CDR3 bases are TGCGCCAGCAGCCCAATAGAACCTTCTGGAAACACCATATATTTT. Its protein is CASSPIEPSGNTIYF.

V and J are TRBV30 and TRBJ1-2, with D hard to call. Looked up from germline, CDR1 is GTSNPN and CDR2 is SVGIG (reference sequence). Between the trimmed V and J ends, which lost 0 bases and 0 bases, there was a span of 8 bases. The CDR3 totals 14 residues. The CDR3 sequence: CAWSVALSNYGYTF. Here the CDR3 DNA reads TGTGCCTGGAGTGTAGCCCTTTCTAACTATGGCTACACCTTC.

J is TRBJ1-2 and V is TRBV5-8; 7 bases are a match to TRBD1. The V segment lost 0 bases and the J segment 4 bases; nucleotides outside the gene matches: 6. Germline V gene sequence: CDR1 SGHTS, CDR2 YDEGEE. The CDR3 extends over 15 amino acids. The CDR3 spells CASSLARGGSYGYTF. CDR3 DNA sequence: TGTGCCAGCAGCTTGGCCCGAGGGGGCAGCTATGGCTACACCTTC.

This chain connects TRBV7-9 to TRBJ1-2; 8 bases agree with TRBD1. Germline lookup yields CDR1 SEHNR and CDR2 FQNEAQ (reference sequence). V was clipped by 5 bases and J by 4 bases; unmatched bases: 12. The CDR3 spans 16 residues. CDR3 region: CASSAWTGRELYGYTF. The CDR3, as DNA: TGTGCCAGCAGCGCCTGGACAGGGAGGGAGCTCTATGGCTACACCTTC.

By share of the sample, this clone is medium-sized. CDR3 residues: CASSQQRGGADTQYF. The CDR3 bases are TGCGCCAGCAGCCAACAGCGGGGGGGGGCAGATACGCAGTATTTT. The gene calls are TRBV4-3 and TRBJ2-3; 10 bases align to TRBD2. Trimming removed 2 bases from V and 4 bases from J; junction bases left unmatched: 3. The germline V gene has CDR1 LGHNA and CDR2 YSLEER. This CDR3 spans 15 amino acids.

The genes are TRBV6-5 and TRBJ1-5; D gene ambiguous. CDR3 length: 15 residues. Germline V gives CDR1 MNHEY, CDR2 SVGAGI. V was cut by 0 bases and J by 1 base, with 7 bases left in between. CDR3 DNA: TGTGCCAGCAGTTACTCGCGGCAGAGCAATCAGCCCCAGCATTTT. It codes for CASSYSRQSNQPQHF.

The V gene is TRBV7-8, the J gene TRBJ2-5; perhaps TRBD2 as D (5 bases). The CDR3 runs 16 residues. From germline, CDR1 is SGHVS and CDR2 FQNEAQ. Trimming left V 5 bases short and J 5 bases short, with 21 bases between. CDR3 bases: TGTGCCAGCAGCCCTCACCACTTAGGGAGCGGCGAGACCCAGTACTTC. It codes for CASSPHHLGSGETQYF.

The chain employs TRBV5-1 and TRBJ2-1; TRBD2 is a possible D gene (6 bases). Trimming took 4 bases from V and 5 from J, leaving 25 bases between them. Germline-derived CDR1 and CDR2 are SGHRS and YFSETQ. The CDR3 contains 18 residues. CDR3: CASSPMIQGGLLDNEQFF. The CDR3 nucleotides read TGCGCCAGCAGCCCAATGATCCAGGGTGGACTATTAGACAATGAGCAGTTCTTC.

The V and J genes are TRBV18 and TRBJ1-5; 10 nucleotides agree with TRBD1. The CDR3 has 14 amino acids. Germline CDR1 and CDR2: KGHSH and LQKENI. With V trimmed by 3 bases and J by 7 bases, 3 bases remained unmatched. Here the CDR3 reads CASSPGTGEQPQHF. CDR3 sequence (DNA): TGTGCCAGCTCACCCGGGACAGGGGAGCAGCCCCAGCATTTT.